The clone carrying this T cell receptor (beta chain) has just a few counts. The antigen is undetermined. Tagging with unique molecular identifiers was a feature of the TCR beta cDNA libraries. A population of about 0.9 to 10 million T cells gave rise to about 500,000 cDNA molecules. TCRdb reprocessed the PCR reads via MiXCR and lists one record per CDR3 protein. The table lists roughly 430,000 distinct CDR3 sequences, 30% to 45% of them singletons. The record originates from a study of post-analysis software for immune sequencing data. As for the study in general: Courses of disease covered relapsing-remitting, secondary progressive and progressive-relapsing multiple sclerosis.

This CDR3 region has 14 residues. Germline CDR1 is MNHEY and CDR2 is SMNVEV (reference sequence). The germline V and J ends were trimmed by 5 bases and 3 bases, with 14 bases remaining between them. Study results and caveats: The study found TRBV5-6, TRBV5-1 and TRBV20-1 among roughly 5 TRBV segments more frequent in patients than controls. There was significantly lower normalized Chao1 diversity in multiple sclerosis patients than in controls.

Sequencing input: blood. This TCR came from a girl aged 2-9 years with multiple sclerosis. The genes are TRBV27 and TRBJ2-7, with a possible D match to TRBD2 (5 bases). The CDR3 bases are TGTGCCAGCAGTCTAGGAGGTCAGTACTACGAGCAGTACTTC. This sequence encodes CASSLGGQYYEQYF.